Following are 18 T cell receptor beta chains from one sample sequenced in a study of identical twins. TCRdb processed the 5' RACE reads anew with MiXCR; each CDR3 protein has one entry. This table has just over 500,000 distinct CDR3 sequences, less than 25% appearing once. In addition, the sample was reused for a study of T cells expressing NK-cell markers.

The specimen was CD4+ T cells sorted from blood. The origin of the receptors is a woman between 18 and 30 years old in good health.

This clonotype occurred many times. This chain uses TRBV5-1 with TRBJ1-1, with 9 positions matching TRBD1. The length of the CDR3 is 14 residues. Trimming cost V 3 bases and J 0 bases; bases outside gene matches: 0. Germline lookup yields CDR1 SGHRS and CDR2 YFSETQ. CDR3 protein: CASSWDRVNTEAFF. The CDR3 DNA reads TGCGCCAGCAGCTGGGACAGGGTGAACACTGAAGCTTTCTTT.

J is TRBJ1-1 and V is TRBV10-3; tentative D call: TRBD1 (6 bases). V was trimmed by 2 bases and J by 10 bases, leaving 20 bases between them. The CDR3 runs to 15 residues. CDR1 is ENHRY and CDR2 is SYGVKD in the germline V gene. The DNA for the CDR3 is TGTGCCATCAGTGAGAGGGGGAGAGACCAGGGTACAGCTTTCTTT. Its protein product is CAISERGRDQGTAFF.

V is TRBV12-3 or TRBV12-4 and J is TRBJ1-1; no clear D. This CDR3 spans 15 amino acids. The V gene lost 3 bases and the J gene lost 0 bases, with 11 bases spanning the gap. The CDR3 DNA is TGTGCCAGCAGTTTTTCGCCCAATATGAACACTGAAGCTTTCTTT. This encodes CASSFSPNMNTEAFF.

The chain has TRBV7-3 and TRBJ2-1, with D possibly matching TRBD1 (6 bases). Germline loops: CDR1 SGHTA, CDR2 FQGTGA. The germline V and J ends were trimmed by 2 bases and 9 bases, with 17 bases remaining between them. The CDR3 runs to 15 residues. In DNA form, the CDR3 reads TGTGCCAGCAGCTTATCCAGGGGTCCCTCCAGTGAGCAGTTCTTC. Its translation is CASSLSRGPSSEQFF.

J is TRBJ1-4 and V is TRBV20-1; 10 bases match TRBD1. The CDR3 is 13 residues long. Germline V gene sequence: CDR1 DFQATT, CDR2 SNEGSKA (reference sequence). The trim removed 5 bases at V and 9 bases at J, leaving 6 bases unmatched. The chain's CDR3 is CSAGTGAPKKLFF. In DNA, the CDR3 is TGCAGTGCTGGGACAGGGGCCCCAAAAAAACTGTTTTTT.

This chain joins TRBV7-7 and TRBJ2-5, with a weak D call TRBD1 (5 bases). V dropped 6 bases and J dropped 2 bases, with 13 bases sitting between them. CDR3 length: 14 amino acids. The germline V gene has CDR1 SSHAT and CDR2 FNYEAQ (reference sequence). The CDR3, as DNA: TGTGCCAGCAGTCTAATAGGGGTTCAAGAGACCCAGTACTTC. This translates into CASSLIGVQETQYF.

In nucleotides, the CDR3 is TGTGCCAGCAGCAAGTGGAGGGCCCCCCAAGAGACCCAGTACTTC. It codes for CASSKWRAPQETQYF. This rearrangement joins TRBV21-1 to TRBJ2-5; TRBD2, the D gene given by the table, was not confirmed from the DNA. TRBV21-1 is tagged as a pseudogene. This CDR3 spans 15 amino acids.

The DNA of the CDR3 is TGTGCCAGCAGCCAAGAAGGGATCGCGGGGGAGCAGTTCTTC. This sequence encodes CASSQEGIAGEQFF. The chain employs TRBV14 and TRBJ2-1; D perhaps matches TRBD2 (6 bases). Per the germline V gene, CDR1 is SGHDN and CDR2 is FVKESK. The CDR3 runs 14 residues. Trimming cost V 0 bases and J 10 bases, with 13 bases left between them. The full variable domain, in which reference TRBV14 and TRBJ2-1 provide the parts outside the CDR3, is EAGVTQFPSHSVIEKGQTVTLRCDPISGHDNLYWYRRVMGKEIKFLLHFVKESKQDESGMPNNRFLAERTGGTYSTLKVQPAELEDSGVYFCASSQEGIAGEQFFGPGTRLTVL.

This clonotype was recorded a few times. This sequence joins TRBV3-1 and TRBJ2-1; TRBD1 matches at 8 bases. Germline trimming cut 4 bases from V and 10 bases from J; bases unmatched to any gene: 6. The CDR3 contains 13 residues. Looked up from germline, CDR1 is LGHDT and CDR2 is YNNKEL (reference sequence). In DNA form, the CDR3 reads TGTGCCAGCAGCCCCACAGGGGGATGGGAGCAGTTCTTC. This codes for CASSPTGGWEQFF.

The CDR3 nucleotides read TGCAGTGCTTCCCGGGACCGACAGGATCAGCCCCAGCATTTT. Translated: CSASRDRQDQPQHF. The V gene is TRBV20-1, the J gene TRBJ1-5; perhaps TRBD1 as D (6 bases). This CDR3 comprises 14 residues. The ends were cut back, 5 bases at V and 5 bases at J, with 16 bases in the middle. Germline V gives CDR1 DFQATT, CDR2 SNEGSKA (reference sequence).

V and J are TRBV20-1 and TRBJ2-7; D may be TRBD2 (6 bases). The CDR3 loop spans 14 amino acids. V gave up 2 bases and J gave up 9 bases, with 20 bases separating them. Germline lookup yields CDR1 DFQATT and CDR2 SNEGSKA (reference sequence). CDR3 bases: TGCAGTGCTAGACGCGGAGACGCGGGACGTGGGCAGTACTTC. Residues: CSARRGDAGRGQYF.

Only a few counts were recorded for this clonotype. CDR3 DNA sequence: TGTGCCAGCAGCCCGACGCTTGCCACTGAAGCTTTCTTT. Amino acids: CASSPTLATEAFF. The chain is built from TRBV6-2 or TRBV6-3 and TRBJ1-1; D not certain. CDR1 and CDR2 from the germline V gene are MNHEY and SVGEGT. There are 13 residues in the CDR3. Trimming took off 6 bases at V and 4 bases at J, with 12 bases between the two ends.

This clonotype has a count of ten or more. The CDR3 nucleotides are TGTGCCAGCAGCTCCCCTGCAAGGGATAAATACGAGCAGTACTTC. Its translation: CASSSPARDKYEQYF. The chain employs TRBV7-2 and TRBJ2-7; D is ambiguous. There are 15 residues in the CDR3. Trimming removed 4 bases from V and 4 bases from J, with 17 bases in between. CDR1 SGHTA and CDR2 FQGNSA come from the germline V gene.

This clonotype was observed a few times. V and J are TRBV7-8 and TRBJ2-5, with 11 nucleotides matching TRBD2. The germline V gene has CDR1 SGHVS and CDR2 FQNEAQ. The CDR3 has 14 amino acids. Unmatched junction bases numbered 7, after V lost 5 bases and J lost 8 bases. DNA of the CDR3: TGTGCCAGCAGCACCGGGACTAGCGGCTCTACCCAGTACTTC. This translates into CASSTGTSGSTQYF.

The chain uses TRBV5-1 and TRBJ2-1; TRBD1 or TRBD2 may be the D gene (5 bases each). The V gene lost 6 bases and the J gene lost 9 bases, with 19 bases spanning the gap. Germline values: CDR1 SGHRS, CDR2 YFSETQ. This CDR3 has 14 amino acids. CDR3 residues: CASTRDGVFGEQFF. In DNA form, the CDR3 reads TGCGCCAGCACCCGGGACGGGGTGTTTGGTGAGCAGTTCTTC.

V and J are TRBV20-1 and TRBJ2-1, with D unresolved. Trimming took off 3 bases at V and 6 bases at J, with 9 bases between the two ends. Germline lookup yields CDR1 DFQATT and CDR2 SNEGSKA (reference sequence). The CDR3 length is 12 residues. CDR3 sequence (DNA): TGCAGTGCTAGTCTCCGGATCAATGAGCAGTTCTTC. It is translated as CSASLRINEQFF.

The J gene is TRBJ2-1, the V gene TRBV7-2; D unclear. Trimming took 5 bases from V and 2 from J, leaving 13 bases between them. The germline V gene has CDR1 SGHTA and CDR2 FQGNSA. CDR3 length: 15 amino acids. This chain's CDR3 is CASSPSPSAYNEQFF. Here the CDR3 DNA reads TGTGCCAGCAGCCCTTCGCCGAGCGCCTACAATGAGCAGTTCTTC.

This chain connects TRBV3-1 to TRBJ1-1; D not certain. Trimming removed 4 bases from V and 11 bases from J, with 14 bases in between. This CDR3 is built from 12 residues. Per the germline V gene, CDR1 is LGHDT and CDR2 is YNNKEL (reference sequence). The DNA of the CDR3 is TGTGCCAGCAGCCCCGGCACAAACAGCGCTTTCTTT. Its protein is CASSPGTNSAFF.